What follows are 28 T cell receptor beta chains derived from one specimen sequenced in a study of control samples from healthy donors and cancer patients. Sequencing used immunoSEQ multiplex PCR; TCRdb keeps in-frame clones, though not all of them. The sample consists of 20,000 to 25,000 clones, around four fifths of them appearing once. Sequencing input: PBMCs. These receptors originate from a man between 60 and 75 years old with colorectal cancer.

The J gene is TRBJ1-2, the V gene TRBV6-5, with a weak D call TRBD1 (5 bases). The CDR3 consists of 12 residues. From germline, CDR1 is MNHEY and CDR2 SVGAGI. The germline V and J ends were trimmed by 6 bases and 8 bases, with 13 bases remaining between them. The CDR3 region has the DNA TGTGCCAGCAGAGGCGGGGCTTCGGGCTACACCTTC. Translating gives CASRGGASGYTF.

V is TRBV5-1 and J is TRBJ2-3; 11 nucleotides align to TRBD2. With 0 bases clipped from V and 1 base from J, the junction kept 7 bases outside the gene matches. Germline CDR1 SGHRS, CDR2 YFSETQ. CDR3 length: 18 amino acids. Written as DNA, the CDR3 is TGCGCCAGCAGCTTGGCCACTAGCGGGGGCCGGGGCACAGATACGCAGTATTTT. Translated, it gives CASSLATSGGRGTDTQYF.

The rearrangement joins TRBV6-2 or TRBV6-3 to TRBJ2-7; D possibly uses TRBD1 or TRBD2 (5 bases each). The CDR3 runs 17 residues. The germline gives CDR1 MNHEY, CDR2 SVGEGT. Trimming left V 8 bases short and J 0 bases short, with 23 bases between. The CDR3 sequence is CASRPGRRAGSSYEQYF. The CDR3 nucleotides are TGTGCCAGCCGCCCGGGAAGGCGGGCAGGGAGCTCCTACGAGCAGTACTTC.

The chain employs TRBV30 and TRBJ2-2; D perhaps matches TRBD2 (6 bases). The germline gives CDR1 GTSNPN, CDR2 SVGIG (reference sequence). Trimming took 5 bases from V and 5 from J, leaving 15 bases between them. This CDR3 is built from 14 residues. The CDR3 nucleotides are TGTGCCTGGGCCGAAGCGGGCAGTACCGGGGAGCTGTTTTTT. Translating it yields CAWAEAGSTGELFF.

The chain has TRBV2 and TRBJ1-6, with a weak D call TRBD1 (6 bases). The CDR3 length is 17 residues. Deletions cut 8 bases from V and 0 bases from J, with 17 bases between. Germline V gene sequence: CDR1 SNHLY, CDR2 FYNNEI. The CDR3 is CASGETGRSSYNSPLHF. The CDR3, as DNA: TGTGCCAGCGGGGAGACAGGCCGGAGCTCCTATAATTCACCCCTCCACTTT.

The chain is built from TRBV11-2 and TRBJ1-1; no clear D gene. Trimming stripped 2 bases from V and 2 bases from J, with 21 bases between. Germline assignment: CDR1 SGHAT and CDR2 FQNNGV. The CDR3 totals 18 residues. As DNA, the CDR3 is TGTGCCAGCAGCTTAATACGAGGGCCCGACGGCGTAAACACTGAAGCTTTCTTT. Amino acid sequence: CASSLIRGPDGVNTEAFF.

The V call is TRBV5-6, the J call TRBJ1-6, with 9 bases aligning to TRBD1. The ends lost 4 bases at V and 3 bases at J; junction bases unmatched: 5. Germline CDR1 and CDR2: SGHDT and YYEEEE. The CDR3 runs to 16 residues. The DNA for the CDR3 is TGTGCCAGCAGCGGGACAGGGAATAGCTATAATTCACCCCTCCACTTT. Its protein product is CASSGTGNSYNSPLHF.

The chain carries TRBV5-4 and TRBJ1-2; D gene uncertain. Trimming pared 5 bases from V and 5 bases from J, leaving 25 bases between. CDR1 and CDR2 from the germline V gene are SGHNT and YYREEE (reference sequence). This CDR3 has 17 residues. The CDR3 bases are TGTGCCAGCAGTCCGGAGGGTGGGTCAGCTGACATATATGGCTACACCTTC. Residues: CASSPEGGSADIYGYTF.

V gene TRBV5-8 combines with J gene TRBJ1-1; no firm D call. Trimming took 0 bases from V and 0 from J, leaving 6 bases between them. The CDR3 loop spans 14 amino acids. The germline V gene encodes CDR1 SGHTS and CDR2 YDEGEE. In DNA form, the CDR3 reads TGTGCCAGCAGCTTGGAACGGATGAACACTGAAGCTTTCTTT. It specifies CASSLERMNTEAFF.

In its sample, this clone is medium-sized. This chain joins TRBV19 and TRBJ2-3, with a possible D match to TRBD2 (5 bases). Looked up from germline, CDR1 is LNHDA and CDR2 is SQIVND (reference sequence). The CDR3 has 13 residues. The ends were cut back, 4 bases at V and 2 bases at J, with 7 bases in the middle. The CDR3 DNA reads TGTGCCAGTAGTAATGACTACACAGATACGCAGTATTTT. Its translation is CASSNDYTDTQYF.

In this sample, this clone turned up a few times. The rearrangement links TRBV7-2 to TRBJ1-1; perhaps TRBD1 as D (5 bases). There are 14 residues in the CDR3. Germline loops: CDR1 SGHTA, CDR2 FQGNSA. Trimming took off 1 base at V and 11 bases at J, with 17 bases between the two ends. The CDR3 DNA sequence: TGTGCCAGCAGCTTAGGGGGTGAAGGGGTTTCGGCTTTCTTT. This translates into CASSLGGEGVSAFF.

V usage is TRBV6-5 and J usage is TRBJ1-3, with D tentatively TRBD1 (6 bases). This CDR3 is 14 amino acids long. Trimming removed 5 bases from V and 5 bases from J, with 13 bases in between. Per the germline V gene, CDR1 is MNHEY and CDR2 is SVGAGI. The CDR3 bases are TGTGCCAGCAGTCCCCCGGGGGGCAGAAACACCATATATTTT. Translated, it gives CASSPPGGRNTIYF.

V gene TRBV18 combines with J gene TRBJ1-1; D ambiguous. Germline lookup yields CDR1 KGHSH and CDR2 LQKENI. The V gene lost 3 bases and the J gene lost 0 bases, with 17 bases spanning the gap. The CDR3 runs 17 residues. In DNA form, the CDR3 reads TGTGCCAGCTCACCTGAAAGGGTCATTCCACTGAACACTGAAGCTTTCTTT. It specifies CASSPERVIPLNTEAFF.

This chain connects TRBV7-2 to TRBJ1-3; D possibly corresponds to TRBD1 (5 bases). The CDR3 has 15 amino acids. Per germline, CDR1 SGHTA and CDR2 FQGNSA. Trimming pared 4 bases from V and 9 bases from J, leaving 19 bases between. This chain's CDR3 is CASSSGTFSVGTIYF. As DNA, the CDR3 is TGTGCCAGCAGCTCCGGGACCTTCTCTGTCGGCACCATATATTTT.

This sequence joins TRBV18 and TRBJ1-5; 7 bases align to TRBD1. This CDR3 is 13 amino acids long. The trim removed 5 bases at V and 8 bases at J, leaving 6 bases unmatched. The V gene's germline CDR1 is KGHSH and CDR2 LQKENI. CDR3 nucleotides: TGTGCCAGCTCAGGGACAGCCTCAGAGCCCCAGCATTTT. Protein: CASSGTASEPQHF. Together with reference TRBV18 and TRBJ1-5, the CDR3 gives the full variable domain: NAGVMQNPRHLVRRRGQEARLRCSPMKGHSHVYWYRQLPEEGLKFMVYLQKENIIDESGMPKERFSAEFPKEGPSILRIQQVVRGDSAAYFCASSGTASEPQHFGDGTRLSIL.

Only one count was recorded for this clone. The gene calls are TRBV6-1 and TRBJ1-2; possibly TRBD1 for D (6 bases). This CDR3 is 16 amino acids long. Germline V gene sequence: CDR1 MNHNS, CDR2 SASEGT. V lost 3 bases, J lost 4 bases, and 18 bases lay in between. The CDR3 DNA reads TGTGCCAGCAGTGACCCACTCGGGACATCTCTCTATGGCTACACCTTC. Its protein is CASSDPLGTSLYGYTF.

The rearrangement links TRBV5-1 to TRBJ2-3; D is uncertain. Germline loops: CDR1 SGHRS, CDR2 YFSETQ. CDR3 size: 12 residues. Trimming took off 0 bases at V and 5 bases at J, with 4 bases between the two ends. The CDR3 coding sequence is TGCGCCAGCAGCTTGGTGGGAGATACGCAGTATTTT. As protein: CASSLVGDTQYF.

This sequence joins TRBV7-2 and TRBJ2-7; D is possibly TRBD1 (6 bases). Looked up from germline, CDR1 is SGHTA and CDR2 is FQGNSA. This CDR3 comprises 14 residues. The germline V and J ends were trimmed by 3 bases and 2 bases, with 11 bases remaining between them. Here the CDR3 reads CASSFDAGAYEQYF. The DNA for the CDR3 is TGTGCCAGCAGCTTTGACGCAGGGGCCTACGAGCAGTACTTC.

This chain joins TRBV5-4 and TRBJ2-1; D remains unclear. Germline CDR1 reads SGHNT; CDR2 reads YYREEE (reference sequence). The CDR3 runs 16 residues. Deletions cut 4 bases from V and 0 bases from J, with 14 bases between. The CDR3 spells CASSPPSMSSYNEQFF. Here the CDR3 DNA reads TGTGCCAGCAGCCCCCCCTCGATGAGCTCCTACAATGAGCAGTTCTTC.

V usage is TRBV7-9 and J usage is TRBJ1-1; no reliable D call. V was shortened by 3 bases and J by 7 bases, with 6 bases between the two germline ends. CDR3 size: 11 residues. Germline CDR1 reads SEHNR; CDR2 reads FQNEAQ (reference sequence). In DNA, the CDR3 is TGTGCCAGCAGCTTTGGTAGTGAAGCTTTCTTT. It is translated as CASSFGSEAFF.

CDR3 region: CASSPPRPYQPQHF. The DNA for the CDR3 is TGTGCCAGTAGTCCCCCCCGGCCTTATCAGCCCCAGCATTTT. The rearrangement joins TRBV19 to TRBJ1-5, with D unresolved. The germline V gene encodes CDR1 LNHDA and CDR2 SQIVND (reference sequence). The V end lost 5 bases, the J end lost 5 bases, and 13 bases lay between the germline ends. The CDR3 consists of 14 residues.

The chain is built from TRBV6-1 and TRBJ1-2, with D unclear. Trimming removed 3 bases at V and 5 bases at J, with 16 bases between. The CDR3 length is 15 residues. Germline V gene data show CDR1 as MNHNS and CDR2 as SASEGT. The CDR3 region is CASSEEWSLGYGYTF. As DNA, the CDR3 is TGTGCCAGCAGTGAGGAGTGGAGTCTGGGATATGGCTACACCTTC.

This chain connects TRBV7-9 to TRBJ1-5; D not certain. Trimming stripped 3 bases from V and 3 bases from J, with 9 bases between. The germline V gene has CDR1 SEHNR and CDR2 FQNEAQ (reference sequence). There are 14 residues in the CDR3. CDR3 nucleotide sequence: TGTGCCAGCAGCTTGGGCAGGAACAATCAGCCCCAGCATTTT. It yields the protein CASSLGRNNQPQHF.

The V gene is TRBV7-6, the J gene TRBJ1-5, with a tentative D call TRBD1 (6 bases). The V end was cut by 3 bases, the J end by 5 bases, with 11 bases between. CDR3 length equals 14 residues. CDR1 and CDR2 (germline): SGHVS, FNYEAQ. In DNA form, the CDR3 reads TGTGCCAGCAGCTTTGGGGGGCTCGATCAGCCCCAGCATTTT. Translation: CASSFGGLDQPQHF.

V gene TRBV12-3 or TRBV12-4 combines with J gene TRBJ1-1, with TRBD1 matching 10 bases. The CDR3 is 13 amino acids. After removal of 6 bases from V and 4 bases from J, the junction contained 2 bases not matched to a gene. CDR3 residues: CASRTGGFTEAFF. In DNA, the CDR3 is TGTGCCAGCAGGACAGGGGGCTTCACTGAAGCTTTCTTT.

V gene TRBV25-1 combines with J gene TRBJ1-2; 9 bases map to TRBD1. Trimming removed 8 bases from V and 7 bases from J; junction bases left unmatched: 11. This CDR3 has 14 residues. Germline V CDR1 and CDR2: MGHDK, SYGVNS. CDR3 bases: TGTGCCAGCGGCGGGACAGGGCTCGGCCCTGGCTACACCTTC. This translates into CASGGTGLGPGYTF.

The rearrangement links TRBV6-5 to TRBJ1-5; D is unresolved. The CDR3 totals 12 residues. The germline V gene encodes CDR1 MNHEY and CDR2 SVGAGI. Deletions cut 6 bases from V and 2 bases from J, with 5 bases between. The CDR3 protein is CASRKGNQPQHF. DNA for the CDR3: TGTGCCAGCAGGAAGGGCAATCAGCCCCAGCATTTT.

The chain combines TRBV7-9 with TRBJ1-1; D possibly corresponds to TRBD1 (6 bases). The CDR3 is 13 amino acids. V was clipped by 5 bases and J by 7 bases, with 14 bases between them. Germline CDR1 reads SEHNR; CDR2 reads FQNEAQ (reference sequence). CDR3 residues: CASSARTVLEAFF. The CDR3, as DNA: TGTGCCAGCAGCGCCCGGACAGTGCTTGAAGCTTTCTTT.